These 27 T cell receptor beta chains share one sample of origin, sequenced in a study of T cells after yellow fever vaccination. MiXCR, run by TCRdb on the 5' RACE reads, gives a single entry per CDR3 protein. Here the sample spans some 350,000 distinct CDR3 sequences, 4.1% being singletons. Material: PBMCs, obtained 5 days after the yellow fever booster vaccination. Source of these receptors: a man younger than 35 who received the YFV17D yellow fever vaccine.

The J gene is TRBJ2-2, the V gene TRBV4-3; D not certain. V dropped 0 bases and J dropped 0 bases, with 11 bases sitting between them. Germline CDR1 is LGHNA and CDR2 is YSLEER. There are 17 residues in the CDR3. In DNA form, the CDR3 reads TGCGCCAGCAGCCAAGATCGGGCAGGAACGAACACCGGGGAGCTGTTTTTT. As protein: CASSQDRAGTNTGELFF.

This clonotype was seen more than once but under ten times. This chain joins TRBV14 and TRBJ2-7, with D tentatively TRBD2 (7 bases). Trimming pared 1 base from V and 7 bases from J, leaving 20 bases between. The CDR3 is 16 residues long. Germline lookup yields CDR1 SGHDN and CDR2 FVKESK. CDR3 protein: CASSQGYGGRRWEQYV. CDR3 coding DNA: TGTGCCAGCAGCCAAGGATACGGGGGGCGACGTTGGGAGCAGTACGTC.

J is TRBJ1-6 and V is TRBV7-8, with D maybe TRBD1 (5 bases). CDR1 SGHVS and CDR2 FQNEAQ come from the germline V gene. V was trimmed by 0 bases and J by 7 bases, leaving 10 bases between them. The CDR3 has 15 residues. CDR3 sequence (DNA): TGTGCCAGCAGCTTAGCCACTCAGGGAAATTCACCCCTCCACTTT. The encoded protein is CASSLATQGNSPLHF.

This clonotype was observed a few times. The chain recombines TRBV5-1 with TRBJ2-2; the match to TRBD1 covers 7 bases. This CDR3 spans 17 amino acids. The J segment lost 0 bases and the V segment lost 2 bases, leaving 7 bases of the junction unmatched. CDR1 is SGHRS and CDR2 is YFSETQ in the germline V gene. The CDR3 DNA is TGCGCCAGCAGCTTTGTTGTTGGGACAGCGAACACCGGGGAGCTGTTTTTT. The encoded protein is CASSFVVGTANTGELFF.

This clonotype was observed a few times. This chain connects TRBV3-1 to TRBJ1-1; D is perhaps TRBD1 (5 bases). This CDR3 has 15 residues. Germline values: CDR1 LGHDT, CDR2 YNNKEL (reference sequence). Trimming removed 3 bases at V and 4 bases at J, with 15 bases between. This chain's CDR3 is CASSHRIRVGTEAFF. CDR3 coding DNA: TGTGCCAGCAGCCACAGAATCAGGGTGGGCACTGAAGCTTTCTTT.

This clonotype was recorded a few times. This chain connects TRBV6-6 to TRBJ2-2, with 7 bases matching TRBD2. The germline V gene has CDR1 MNHNY and CDR2 SVGAGI (reference sequence). The ends lost 7 bases at V and 6 bases at J; junction bases unmatched: 8. The CDR3 runs to 14 residues. The CDR3: CASTGRVQAGELFF. The CDR3 nucleotides are TGTGCCAGCACTGGGAGGGTGCAAGCCGGGGAGCTGTTTTTT.

This clonotype has more than one count but fewer than ten. The chain combines TRBV5-1 with TRBJ2-2; 10 bases fit TRBD2. J was trimmed by 4 bases and V by 0 bases; bases with no gene match: 9. Germline V gene data show CDR1 as SGHRS and CDR2 as YFSETQ. The CDR3 contains 18 residues. CDR3 loop: CASSLGILAGDSTGELFF. The CDR3 DNA reads TGCGCCAGCAGCTTGGGAATCCTAGCGGGGGACTCCACCGGGGAGCTGTTTTTT.

This sequence joins TRBV5-6 and TRBJ2-1, with D possibly matching TRBD1 (5 bases). This CDR3 contains 15 residues. V gave up 6 bases and J gave up 2 bases, with 15 bases separating them. The germline CDR1 and CDR2 sequences are SGHDT and YYEEEE. The CDR3 region is CASTPGANPYNEQFF. The CDR3 DNA reads as TGTGCCAGCACCCCTGGGGCCAACCCCTACAATGAGCAGTTCTTC.

The genes are TRBV14 and TRBJ2-2; D not resolved. With 3 bases removed from V and 7 bases from J, the gap between germline ends came to 9 bases. Per germline, CDR1 SGHDN and CDR2 FVKESK. The CDR3 spans 13 residues. CDR3 region: CASSQTPSGELFF. The CDR3 DNA follows: TGTGCCAGCAGCCAGACCCCAAGCGGGGAGCTGTTTTTT.

This clonotype has a count of ten or more. The chain carries TRBV18 and TRBJ2-7; D is possibly TRBD1 or TRBD2 (5 bases each). The CDR3 runs 20 residues. Germline V gene sequence: CDR1 KGHSH, CDR2 LQKENI. V lost 6 bases and J lost 0, with 30 bases in between. The CDR3 here is CASSTTGTAPSNQSSYEQYV. DNA of the CDR3: TGTGCCAGCTCGACTACCGGGACGGCCCCATCTAACCAGAGCTCCTACGAGCAGTACGTC.

V is TRBV6-2 or TRBV6-3 and J is TRBJ1-1, with TRBD1 matching over 7 bases. V lost 7 bases, J lost 0 bases, and 2 bases stayed unmatched. This CDR3 spans 13 amino acids. Germline CDR1 and CDR2: MNHEY and SVGEGT. The CDR3 region has the DNA TGTGCCAGCAAGGGGGCGATGAACACTGAAGCTTTCTTT. Translated, it gives CASKGAMNTEAFF.

This clonotype occurred a few times. The chain employs TRBV6-6 and TRBJ2-7; D assignment may be TRBD1 or TRBD2 (7 bases each). CDR1 and CDR2 from the germline V gene are MNHNY and SVGAGI (reference sequence). The CDR3 extends over 15 amino acids. V dropped 4 bases and J dropped 0 bases, with 13 bases sitting between them. In DNA, the CDR3 is TGTGCCAGCAGTTTCCCAGGGGGGGACTCCTACGAGCAGTACTTC. Translating gives CASSFPGGDSYEQYF.

This chain joins TRBV4-2 and TRBJ1-5; D gene uncertain. The germline CDR1 and CDR2 sequences are LGHNA and YNFKEQ. The CDR3 loop spans 15 amino acids. The germline V and J ends were trimmed by 0 bases and 6 bases, with 12 bases remaining between them. In DNA form, the CDR3 reads TGTGCCAGCAGCCAAGATCCAGGATCCGGTCAGCCCCAGCATTTT. This translates into CASSQDPGSGQPQHF.

The chain has TRBV6-6 and TRBJ1-6, with D unresolved. Germline lookup yields CDR1 MNHNY and CDR2 SVGAGI (reference sequence). Trimming removed 7 bases from V and 7 bases from J, with 11 bases in between. The CDR3 spans 13 residues. This CDR3 is CASTRAENSPLHF. For the CDR3, the DNA is TGTGCCAGCACACGAGCCGAGAATTCACCCCTCCACTTT.

This clonotype was recorded many times. The chain uses TRBV27 and TRBJ2-7, with unresolved D. Germline assignment: CDR1 MNHEY and CDR2 SMNVEV (reference sequence). V gave up 5 bases and J gave up 2 bases, with 16 bases separating them. The length of the CDR3 is 15 residues. In nucleotides, the CDR3 is TGTGCCAGCAGTCGCACCCAGGAACCCCCCTACGAGCAGTACTTC. It specifies CASSRTQEPPYEQYF.

The CDR3 reads CATSETQDRAKPDTQYF. The CDR3 DNA sequence: TGTGCCACCAGTGAAACCCAGGACAGGGCCAAGCCAGATACGCAGTATTTT. The chain employs TRBV24-1 and TRBJ2-3; 8 nucleotides match TRBD1. The CDR3 consists of 17 residues. J gave up 4 bases and V 4 bases, and 12 bases lay outside the gene matches. CDR1 KGHDR and CDR2 SFDVKD come from the germline V gene.

A few counts support this clonotype. The chain combines TRBV6-5 with TRBJ2-3; D uncertain. The germline gives CDR1 MNHEY, CDR2 SVGAGI. This CDR3 is 15 amino acids long. Trimming removed 1 base at V and 0 bases at J, with 8 bases between. In nucleotides, the CDR3 is TGTGCCAGCAGTTACTGGCCGCAGAGCACAGATACGCAGTATTTT. This translates into CASSYWPQSTDTQYF.

This sequence joins TRBV4-3 and TRBJ2-1; D tentatively fits TRBD1 or TRBD2 (5 bases each). This CDR3 has 16 amino acids. The germline gives CDR1 LGHNA, CDR2 YSLEER. V gave up 2 bases and J gave up 8 bases, with 19 bases separating them. CDR3: CASSQPGTTPPDEQFF. The CDR3 bases are TGCGCCAGCAGCCAACCCGGGACCACCCCGCCGGATGAGCAGTTCTTC.

This clonotype showed up just a few times. The chain couples TRBV4-1 to TRBJ1-1, with D hard to call. V was pared by 0 bases and J by 4 bases, with 12 bases between. The germline V gene has CDR1 MGHRA and CDR2 YSYEKL. There are 15 residues in the CDR3. The CDR3: CASSQEEVGGTEAFF. The CDR3 DNA is TGCGCCAGCAGCCAAGAGGAGGTGGGAGGCACTGAAGCTTTCTTT.

The chain links TRBV19 to TRBJ2-3; 7 bases align to TRBD2. The CDR3 covers 14 residues. Looked up from germline, CDR1 is LNHDA and CDR2 is SQIVND (reference sequence). V was pared by 0 bases and J by 3 bases, with 0 bases of the junction left unmatched. The CDR3 DNA follows: TGTGCCAGTAGTATAGAGCGGGGGACAGATACGCAGTATTTT. Its protein is CASSIERGTDTQYF. The variable domain in full, with the rest retrieved from reference TRBV19 and TRBJ2-3, is DGGITQSPKYLFRKEGQNVTLSCEQNLNHDAMYWYRQDPGQGLRLIYYSQIVNDFQKGDIAEGYSVSREKKESFPLTVTSAQKNPTAFYLCASSIERGTDTQYFGPGTRLTVL.

This clonotype was seen many times. The chain carries TRBV12-3 or TRBV12-4 and TRBJ1-1; TRBD1 might be the D (5 bases). CDR3 length: 15 residues. V lost 5 bases, J lost 4 bases, and 17 bases lay in between. In nucleotides, the CDR3 is TGTGCCAGCAGTCCGCAGACAGACTTAGGCACTGAAGCTTTCTTT. This encodes CASSPQTDLGTEAFF.

This clonotype was counted between two and nine times. CDR3 in DNA: TGTGCCAGTAGTACACAGGGTTATGGCTACACCTTC. Translated, it gives CASSTQGYGYTF. The gene calls are TRBV19 and TRBJ1-2, with TRBD1 as a possible D gene (6 bases). Looked up from germline, CDR1 is LNHDA and CDR2 is SQIVND (reference sequence). V was cut by 4 bases and J by 5 bases, with 8 bases left in between. This CDR3 has 12 amino acids.

The chain links TRBV7-9 to TRBJ1-3; unclear D gene. Germline V gene lookup returns CDR1 SEHNR and CDR2 FQNEAQ (reference sequence). V was pared by 5 bases and J by 0 bases, with 14 bases between. The CDR3 covers 16 residues. CDR3 sequence reads: CASSPSQAYSGNTIYF. CDR3 nucleotides: TGTGCCAGCAGCCCATCGCAGGCATACTCTGGAAACACCATATATTTT. The variable domain in full, with the rest retrieved from reference TRBV7-9 and TRBJ1-3, is DTGVSQNPRHKITKRGQNVTFRCDPISEHNRLYWYRQTLGQGPEFLTYFQNEAQLEKSRLLSDRFSAERPKGSFSTLEIQRTEQGDSAMYLCASSPSQAYSGNTIYFGEGSWLTVV.

CDR3 DNA sequence: TGTGCCAGCAGCTTAGGAACAGGGTTCTCCTACGAGCAGTACTTC. It yields the protein CASSLGTGFSYEQYF. V is TRBV7-9 and J is TRBJ2-7; D may be TRBD1 (6 bases). Trimming took off 1 base at V and 0 bases at J, with 10 bases between the two ends. The CDR3 covers 15 residues. Germline CDR1 and CDR2: SEHNR and FQNEAQ (reference sequence).

This clonotype occurred a few times. This chain links TRBV6-4 with TRBJ1-5; D is unresolved. Trimming took off 4 bases at V and 7 bases at J, with 17 bases between the two ends. The germline gives CDR1 MRHNA, CDR2 SNTAGT. The CDR3 covers 15 residues. The CDR3 DNA follows: TGTGCCAGCAGTGTTTGGTCGGGCGCAGGACAGCCCCAGCATTTT. Translation gives CASSVWSGAGQPQHF.

This clonotype was seen only a few times. The V gene is TRBV7-9, the J gene TRBJ1-5; no definite D call. Trimming left V 6 bases short and J 5 bases short, with 8 bases between. From germline, CDR1 is SEHNR and CDR2 FQNEAQ (reference sequence). CDR3 length: 12 amino acids. CDR3 loop: CASRHRDQPQHF. CDR3 DNA: TGTGCCAGCAGGCACAGAGATCAGCCCCAGCATTTT.

This clonotype was found a few times. The chain joins TRBV20-1 to TRBJ1-1, with a weak D call TRBD1 (6 bases). The CDR3 has 12 amino acids. Germline V gives CDR1 DFQATT, CDR2 SNEGSKA (reference sequence). Trimming pared 4 bases from V and 8 bases from J, leaving 14 bases between. This chain's CDR3 is CSATITGTEAFF. The CDR3 DNA sequence: TGCAGTGCTACAATTACCGGGACAGAAGCTTTCTTT.